The T cell receptor (beta chain) described here comes from a study of shared clonotypes between healthy human individuals. This CDR3 comprises 19 residues. Germline assignment: CDR1 SGHRS and CDR2 YFSETQ. Trimming took 2 bases from V and 2 from J, leaving 23 bases between them. Sequenced by immunoSEQ multiplex PCR; TCRdb stores in-frame clones only, minus some. The sample lists 2.3 million or so clones, more than 80% occurring once. This sequence originates from a man between 18 and 35 years old in good health. Some clones in this sample may be carry-over from other donors' samples. The sample comprised naive CD4+ T cells from PBMCs. Subset in this sample: CD45RA+ positively selected. The chain combines TRBV5-1 with TRBJ2-1; a possible D gene is TRBD1 (9 bases). CDR3 coding DNA: TGCGCCAGCAGCTTTACAGGGGGCGGGAGTAGCGGGGCCTACAATGAGCAGTTCTTC. Protein: CASSFTGGGSSGAYNEQFF.